The next 17 T cell receptor beta chains were all read from a single sample in a study of regulatory T cells in long-lasting Graves disease. Noted time point: newly diagnosed GD, antithyroid drugs for less than 3 months. The TCR library was prepared using RNA isolated from PBMCs. Assembly of TCR beta libraries relied on iRepertoire HTBI primers together with Arm-PCR of CDR3 regions. TCRdb reanalysed the multiplex PCR reads using MiXCR and keeps one entry per CDR3 protein. The sample carries under 500,000 distinct CDR3 sequences, about 17% recorded once. The same data also went into a second study, on T cells in Graves' hyperthyroidism and ophthalmopathy.

The specimen was peripheral blood mononuclear cells (PBMCs), collected at new diagnosis, from a patient treated with antithyroid drugs. These receptors all stem from a woman in her 30s with Graves disease.

This clonotype has just a few counts. This chain uses TRBV5-1 with TRBJ2-3; D is ambiguous. The length of the CDR3 is 14 residues. Trimming left V 1 base short and J 2 bases short, with 8 bases between. Germline lookup yields CDR1 SGHRS and CDR2 YFSETQ. The chain's CDR3 is CASSLWGTTDTQYF. CDR3 nucleotide sequence: TGCGCCAGCAGCTTGTGGGGAACCACAGATACGCAGTATTTT.

The table lists this clonotype with many counts. One junction end does not reproduce the germline sequence, and a read error may be involved. V usage is TRBV5-1 and J usage is TRBJ1-1, with 9 bases aligning to TRBD1. Germline V gene data show CDR1 as SGHRS and CDR2 as YFSETQ. This CDR3 has 16 residues. The CDR3 DNA is TGTGCCAGCAGCTCCCGGGACAGGGATGACCACACTGAAGCTTTCTTT. Translation: CASSSRDRDDHTEAFF.

The chain joins TRBV4-1 to TRBJ1-2; 10 bases are a match to TRBD1. The CDR3 sequence is 15 residues long. The ends lost 4 bases at V and 7 bases at J; junction bases unmatched: 9. The germline V gene has CDR1 MGHRA and CDR2 YSYEKL. The CDR3: CASSLGTGAAGGYTF. In DNA form, the CDR3 reads TGCGCCAGCAGCCTCGGGACAGGGGCCGCGGGTGGCTACACCTTC.

This clonotype was counted many times. This chain links TRBV19 with TRBJ1-5; 9 bases match TRBD1. Germline lookup yields CDR1 LNHDA and CDR2 SQIVND (reference sequence). This CDR3 comprises 18 residues. With 6 bases clipped from V and 0 bases from J, the junction kept 12 bases outside the gene matches. CDR3 sequence (DNA): TGTGCCAGTAGGACCCGGGACAGGGCTTCTGTTAGCAATCAGCCCCAGCATTTT. Translating gives CASRTRDRASVSNQPQHF.

This clonotype was recorded at least ten times. The chain combines TRBV27 with TRBJ2-7, with 10 positions matching TRBD2. This CDR3 is built from 14 residues. V shed 6 bases, J shed 5 bases, and the junction held 7 bases outside the gene matches. Germline-derived CDR1 and CDR2 are MNHEY and SMNVEV (reference sequence). The CDR3 DNA reads as TGTGCCAGCAGACGACTAGCGGGTATCCACGAGCAGTACTTC. The encoded protein is CASRRLAGIHEQYF.

CDR3 region: CASSTMGHRGSGANVLTF. As DNA, the CDR3 is TGTGCCAGTAGTACTATGGGACATCGGGGCTCTGGGGCCAACGTCCTGACTTTC. The chain has TRBV19 and TRBJ2-6; a weak D match, TRBD1 (6 bases). V dropped 4 bases and J dropped 0 bases, with 16 bases sitting between them. This CDR3 spans 18 amino acids. CDR1 LNHDA and CDR2 SQIVND come from the germline V gene (reference sequence). Together with reference TRBV19 and TRBJ2-6, the CDR3 gives the full variable domain: DGGITQSPKYLFRKEGQNVTLSCEQNLNHDAMYWYRQDPGQGLRLIYYSQIVNDFQKGDIAEGYSVSREKKESFPLTVTSAQKNPTAFYLCASSTMGHRGSGANVLTFGAGSRLTVL.

The chain recombines TRBV7-6 with TRBJ2-7, with 12 bases identical to TRBD2. The germline CDR1 and CDR2 sequences are SGHVS and FNYEAQ. V gave up 4 bases and J gave up 1 base; unmatched junction bases: 8. The CDR3 is 17 residues long. The CDR3 here is CASSSGGTSGLSYEQYF. CDR3 nucleotide sequence: TGTGCCAGCAGCTCCGGGGGGACTAGCGGGTTGTCCTACGAGCAGTACTTC.

This clonotype appeared many times. The V and J genes are TRBV30 and TRBJ2-1; TRBD1 agrees at 10 bases. The CDR3 length is 13 residues. The trim removed 7 bases at V and 2 bases at J, leaving 2 bases unmatched. CDR1 is GTSNPN, CDR2 SVGIG, per germline (reference sequence). The CDR3 bases are TGTGCCTCGGACAGGGGGACCTACAATGAGCAGTTCTTC. Residues: CASDRGTYNEQFF.

The chain is built from TRBV6-4 and TRBJ2-5, with a possible D match to TRBD2 (5 bases). V was pared by 11 bases and J by 4 bases, with 20 bases between. Germline V gives CDR1 MRHNA, CDR2 SNTAGT. This CDR3 spans 14 amino acids. As DNA, the CDR3 is TGTGCCCCCCAGTCGGACCGCGAGGGAGAGACCCAGTACTTC. Translating it yields CAPQSDREGETQYF.

The chain employs TRBV30 and TRBJ2-3; TRBD2 matches at 8 bases. In germline, CDR1 is GTSNPN, CDR2 SVGIG (reference sequence). V lost 3 bases to trimming and J lost 2 bases; unmatched junction nucleotides: 4. The CDR3 is 14 amino acids. Written as DNA, the CDR3 is TGTGCCTGGAGGCCGGGACTAGTCACAGATACGCAGTATTTT. It codes for CAWRPGLVTDTQYF.

Remarks on this clonotype: A much more abundant neighbour one base away suggests this may be a read error. The chain carries TRBV18 and TRBJ1-1; D gene unclear. The germline V and J ends were trimmed by 0 bases and 9 bases, with 11 bases remaining between them. CDR1 is KGHSH, CDR2 LQKENI, per germline. The CDR3 spans 13 residues. The CDR3 spells CASSPPGPNKAFF. The CDR3 coding sequence is TGTGCCAGCTCACCACCAGGGCCCAATAAAGCTTTCTTT.

V usage is TRBV19 and J usage is TRBJ1-5, with D perhaps matching TRBD1 (6 bases). Germline-derived CDR1 and CDR2 are LNHDA and SQIVND (reference sequence). The CDR3 totals 14 residues. V dropped 11 bases and J dropped 5 bases, with 19 bases sitting between them. Here the CDR3 reads CAAQGAGADQPQHF. The CDR3 bases are TGTGCCGCACAAGGGGCAGGGGCTGATCAGCCCCAGCATTTT.

The chain combines TRBV6-2 or TRBV6-3 with TRBJ1-1; 10 bases match TRBD1. V lost 2 bases, J lost 10 bases, and 4 bases stayed unmatched. Germline lookup yields CDR1 MNHEY and CDR2 SVGEGT. The CDR3 extends over 13 amino acids. The DNA for the CDR3 is TGTGCCAGCAGTTACGGGACAGGGGTCGTAGCTTTCTTT. Translation: CASSYGTGVVAFF.

This clonotype was found many times. The rearrangement joins TRBV5-1 to TRBJ2-1; TRBD1 or TRBD2 may be the D gene (6 bases each). V lost 6 bases, J lost 5 bases, and 12 bases lay in between. The CDR3 contains 13 residues. Germline V CDR1 and CDR2: SGHRS, YFSETQ. The CDR3 DNA is TGCGCCAGCACGCGGGACATACACAATGAGCAGTTCTTC. The encoded protein is CASTRDIHNEQFF.

This clonotype was seen repeatedly, ten times or more. The genes are TRBV7-6 and TRBJ1-1; D is unclear. The CDR3 covers 15 residues. CDR1 and CDR2 (germline): SGHVS, FNYEAQ. V gave up 1 base and J gave up 2 bases, with 11 bases separating them. CDR3 nucleotide sequence: TGTGCCAGCAGCTTAGTCTCATGGGTAAACACTGAAGCTTTCTTT. Protein: CASSLVSWVNTEAFF.

This clonotype appeared a few times. V is TRBV7-9 and J is TRBJ2-2, with D unclear. This CDR3 is built from 12 residues. Trimming pared 5 bases from V and 7 bases from J, leaving 8 bases between. Germline lookup yields CDR1 SEHNR and CDR2 FQNEAQ (reference sequence). As DNA, the CDR3 is TGTGCCAGCAGCCCCGAGGACGGGGAGCTGTTTTTT. Translating it yields CASSPEDGELFF.

This clonotype was counted only a few times. The rearrangement uses TRBV6-1 and TRBJ2-2; 9 bases agree with TRBD1. This CDR3 is built from 15 residues. After removal of 10 bases from V and 3 bases from J, the junction contained 9 bases not matched to a gene. CDR1 MNHNS and CDR2 SASEGT come from the germline V gene. The CDR3 spells CATLRDRVYTGELFF. The CDR3 coding sequence is TGTGCCACCCTCCGGGACAGGGTATACACCGGGGAGCTGTTTTTT.